One and the same sample provided the 17 T cell receptor beta chains below, sequenced in a study of CD8 T cells in ankylosing spondylitis. Findings and limits, study-wide: Made up of eight highly homologous variants, a TCR beta motif appeared characteristic of ankylosing spondylitis blood.

TCRdb recomputed calls from the 5' RACE reads with MiXCR, one row per CDR3 protein. Of about 540,000 distinct CDR3 sequences in the sample, 12% are singletons; the top ten hold nearly 7%. Antigen specificity for these receptors is unknown. The specimen sequenced was blood, either unsorted or a sorted T cell fraction (not recorded which). Receptor source: a male donor with ankylosing spondylitis.

This clonotype was observed many times. This rearrangement joins TRBV29-1 to TRBJ1-1, with D perhaps matching TRBD1 (5 bases). This CDR3 is built from 13 residues. Trimming pared 6 bases from V and 7 bases from J, leaving 18 bases between. Germline assignment: CDR1 SQVTM and CDR2 ANQGSEA. The CDR3 here is CSVQPPGGGEAFF. The CDR3 nucleotides read TGCAGCGTCCAACCCCCGGGGGGGGGTGAAGCTTTCTTT.

V usage is TRBV19 and J usage is TRBJ1-2; D is unresolved. Between the trimmed V and J ends, which lost 5 bases and 3 bases, there was a span of 13 bases. The CDR3 has 14 amino acids. The germline V gene encodes CDR1 LNHDA and CDR2 SQIVND (reference sequence). This CDR3 reads CASSPGDADYGYTF. The CDR3 region has the DNA TGTGCCAGTAGTCCCGGAGACGCGGACTATGGCTACACCTTC.

In DNA form, the CDR3 reads TGCAGTGCTAGAGATCGGGCAGGCAATCAGCCCCAGCATTTT. It translates to CSARDRAGNQPQHF. V gene TRBV20-1 combines with J gene TRBJ1-5; D remains ambiguous. CDR3 size: 14 residues. Germline assignment: CDR1 DFQATT and CDR2 SNEGSKA (reference sequence). The germline V and J ends were trimmed by 0 bases and 2 bases, with 8 bases remaining between them.

The chain combines TRBV19 with TRBJ2-1, with 7 bases that match TRBD2. CDR3 length: 13 amino acids. V shed 0 bases and J 9 bases; nucleotides not matched to a gene: 2. In germline, CDR1 is LNHDA, CDR2 SQIVND (reference sequence). The DNA for the CDR3 is TGTGCCAGTAGTATAGAGGGAGGGGTTGAGCAGTTCTTC. Translation: CASSIEGGVEQFF.

This clonotype was counted a few times. This chain links TRBV3-1 with TRBJ2-3; possibly TRBD1 for D (6 bases). The V and J ends lost 1 base and 0 bases respectively, with 8 bases between them. This CDR3 spans 15 amino acids. The germline CDR1 and CDR2 sequences are LGHDT and YNNKEL (reference sequence). CDR3 sequence reads: CASSQARGSTDTQYF. Written as DNA, the CDR3 is TGTGCCAGCAGCCAAGCTAGGGGGAGCACAGATACGCAGTATTTT.

This clonotype was picked up many times. The chain joins TRBV5-1 to TRBJ2-5; D may be TRBD2 (6 bases). Germline V gene data show CDR1 as SGHRS and CDR2 as YFSETQ. Trimming took off 3 bases at V and 3 bases at J, with 15 bases between the two ends. The CDR3 has 15 amino acids. DNA for the CDR3: TGCGCCAGCAGCTCTCCGGGACGGGAGAAAGAGACCCAGTACTTC. This sequence encodes CASSSPGREKETQYF.

On this clonotype itself: A much larger clonotype is one base distant, so this may be a read error. This chain uses TRBV3-1 with TRBJ1-2; possibly TRBD1 for D (5 bases). The CDR3 length is 12 residues. Trimming pared 3 bases from V and 4 bases from J, leaving 6 bases between. CDR1 is LGHDT and CDR2 is YNNKEL in the germline V gene (reference sequence). In DNA form, the CDR3 reads TGTGCCAGCAGCCAGGGGACCTATGGCTACACCTTC. This gives the protein CASSQGTYGYTF.

This sequence joins TRBV20-1 and TRBJ1-2; D ambiguous. The CDR3 totals 13 residues. Germline values: CDR1 DFQATT, CDR2 SNEGSKA (reference sequence). Trimming left V 2 bases short and J 2 bases short, with 9 bases between. CDR3 sequence reads: CSARLTVNYGYTF. DNA of the CDR3: TGCAGTGCTAGATTGACCGTGAACTATGGCTACACCTTC.

This clonotype was observed a handful of times. This chain connects TRBV6-1 to TRBJ2-2; 8 bases fit TRBD1. The J segment lost 4 bases and the V segment lost 6 bases, leaving 10 bases of the junction unmatched. CDR3 length equals 16 residues. Germline V gene data show CDR1 as MNHNS and CDR2 as SASEGT. Written as DNA, the CDR3 is TGTGCCAGCAGCAAGACAACAGGGGGTGCCACCGGGGAGCTGTTTTTT. This sequence encodes CASSKTTGGATGELFF.

Many counts were recorded for this clonotype. The rearrangement joins TRBV7-2 to TRBJ2-1; D perhaps matches TRBD1 (5 bases). The V end was cut by 2 bases, the J end by 6 bases, with 17 bases between. CDR3 length: 16 amino acids. Germline V gene lookup returns CDR1 SGHTA and CDR2 FQGNSA. The CDR3 DNA is TGTGCCAGCAGCTTAATCCCGGCAGGGCTATCCAATGAGCAGTTCTTC. This sequence encodes CASSLIPAGLSNEQFF.

This clonotype was seen a few times. The chain couples TRBV5-6 to TRBJ2-7; D tentatively fits TRBD1 or TRBD2 (5 bases each). The CDR3 runs to 16 residues. The V and J ends lost 0 bases and 0 bases respectively, with 13 bases between them. Germline CDR1 is SGHDT and CDR2 is YYEEEE. The chain's CDR3 is CASSLDEGRFSYEQYF. The CDR3 region has the DNA TGTGCCAGCAGCTTGGATGAGGGGCGCTTCTCCTACGAGCAGTACTTC.

The CDR3, as DNA: TGCGCCAGCAGCCGTCCCGGACAGGTGTACAATGAGCAGTTCTTC. Its translation: CASSRPGQVYNEQFF. The chain combines TRBV4-1 with TRBJ2-1; 7 positions agree with TRBD1. The CDR3 has 15 amino acids. Trimming removed 4 bases from V and 4 bases from J; junction bases left unmatched: 7. Per the germline V gene, CDR1 is MGHRA and CDR2 is YSYEKL.

This clonotype was observed a few times. V and J are TRBV24-1 and TRBJ2-1, with 10 bases matching TRBD2. Germline values: CDR1 KGHDR, CDR2 SFDVKD. The CDR3 runs to 16 residues. J lost 5 bases, V lost 1 base, and 4 bases had no gene match. The CDR3 here is CATSDLSGGGDNEQFF. Here the CDR3 DNA reads TGTGCCACCAGTGATTTAAGCGGGGGGGGCGACAATGAGCAGTTCTTC.

Turning to this clonotype: The junction and the germline gene differ at one end; a read error may be behind it. CDR3 in amino acids: CSVEGGGQYTGELVF. The CDR3 nucleotides are TGCAGCGTTGAAGGGGGCGGACAGTACACCGGGGAGCTGGTTTTT. The gene calls are TRBV29-1 and TRBJ2-2; a possible D gene is TRBD1 (6 bases). This CDR3 is 15 amino acids long. Germline V lookup: CDR1 SQVTM, CDR2 ANQGSEA.

A few counts support this clonotype. The CDR3 DNA reads TGTGCCAGCAGCGGCCCCGGGACAGACAATCAGCCCCAGCATTTT. This translates into CASSGPGTDNQPQHF. V usage is TRBV12-3 or TRBV12-4 and J usage is TRBJ1-5, with 7 bases that match TRBD1. V trimming: 6 bases; J trimming: 3 bases; junction bases outside the gene matches: 8. CDR3 length: 15 amino acids.

This rearrangement joins TRBV4-2 to TRBJ2-6; the match to TRBD1 covers 10 bases. Germline loops: CDR1 LGHNA, CDR2 YNFKEQ. Germline trimming cut 3 bases from V and 1 base from J; bases unmatched to any gene: 9. This CDR3 has 19 amino acids. DNA for the CDR3: TGTGCCAGCAGCCACCACGTAGGGACAGGGGTGTCTGGGGCCAACGTCCTGACTTTC. Amino acids: CASSHHVGTGVSGANVLTF.

This clonotype was observed many times. The chain carries TRBV5-1 and TRBJ1-2, with 7 bases fitting TRBD1. The CDR3 runs to 13 residues. Germline-derived CDR1 and CDR2 are SGHRS and YFSETQ. Germline trimming cut 0 bases from V and 7 bases from J; bases unmatched to any gene: 3. The CDR3, as DNA: TGCGCCAGCAGCTTGGGGGACAGAAGTGGCTACACCTTC. As protein: CASSLGDRSGYTF. The variable domain in full, with the rest retrieved from reference TRBV5-1 and TRBJ1-2, is KAGVTQTPRYLIKTRGQQVTLSCSPISGHRSVSWYQQTPGQGLQFLFEYFSETQRNKGNFPGRFSGRQFSNSRSEMNVSTLELGDSALYLCASSLGDRSGYTFGSGTRLTVV.